Sequencing of this T cell receptor (beta chain) was carried out in a study of T cells in localized non-small cell lung cancer. There are 16 residues in the CDR3. Whole-study results and caveats: The tumor had only one region sequenced, so heterogeneity remains possible. Uninvolved adjacent lung showed the highest T cell clonality, exceeding tumor. Adjacent lung had a median approximately 57 of the 100 largest tumor clones.

This clone is medium-sized within its sample. What it binds is unknown. The data were produced by immunoSEQ multiplex PCR, yet TCRdb's version contains in-frame clones alone and is incomplete. Seen here are around 5,000 clones, 28% observed once, and the top ten hold roughly 4.9%. V and J are TRBV12-2 and TRBJ1-4. TRBV12-2 is marked as a pseudogene. This TCR came from a man aged 35 to 69 with stage II lung adenocarcinoma. The sequencing here drew on lung tumor tissue, taken before any cancer treatment. The CDR3 reads CVRNLSGADPNEKLFF. The CDR3 coding sequence is TGTGTCAGAAACTTGTCTGGTGCAGACCCTAATGAAAAACTGTTTTTT.